The sequence of this TCR beta chain was determined in a study of CD8 T cells in Susac syndrome. This clonotype turned up a few times. The CDR3 covers 14 residues. Trimming removed 7 bases from V and 5 bases from J, with 16 bases in between. From germline, CDR1 is MDHEN and CDR2 SYDVKM. An input of roughly 0.5 to 1 ug of RNA was subjected to reverse transcription using random hexamers. Using its own MiXCR run on the immunoSEQ multiplex PCR reads, TCRdb lists one record per CDR3 protein. Here the sample spans hundreds of thousands of distinct CDR3 sequences, around 89% being singletons. Relapsing-remitting disease, either stable or active, was present in the multiple sclerosis controls, who were treatment-naive patients. The CD8+ and CD4+ T cells were negatively isolated, with the TEMRA cells enriched by FACS.

The TCR comes from a human donor with multiple sclerosis. The chain couples TRBV28 to TRBJ2-3; perhaps D is TRBD1 or TRBD2 (6 bases each). Material for sequencing was CD8+ T cells from PBMCs. CDR3 sequence (DNA): TGTGCCAGCAACCCGGGGGCAGGGGTAGATACGCAGTATTTT. Encoded protein: CASNPGAGVDTQYF.